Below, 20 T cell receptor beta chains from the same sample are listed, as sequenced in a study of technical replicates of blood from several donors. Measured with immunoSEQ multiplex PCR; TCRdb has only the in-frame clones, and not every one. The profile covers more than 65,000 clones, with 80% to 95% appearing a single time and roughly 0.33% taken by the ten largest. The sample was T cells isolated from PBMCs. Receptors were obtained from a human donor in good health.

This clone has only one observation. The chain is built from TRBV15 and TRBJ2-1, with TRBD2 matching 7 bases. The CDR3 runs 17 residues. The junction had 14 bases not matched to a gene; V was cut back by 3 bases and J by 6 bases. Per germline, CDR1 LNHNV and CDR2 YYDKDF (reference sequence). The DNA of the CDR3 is TGTGCCACCAGCAGGATGGAACCGGCGGGAGAGGGCAATGAGCAGTTCTTC. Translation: CATSRMEPAGEGNEQFF.

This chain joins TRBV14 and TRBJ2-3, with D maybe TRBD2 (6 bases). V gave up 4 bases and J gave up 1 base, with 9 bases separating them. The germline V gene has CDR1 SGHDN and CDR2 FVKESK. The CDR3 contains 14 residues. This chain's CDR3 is CASSRIAGTDTQYF. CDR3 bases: TGTGCCAGCAGCCGTATAGCGGGCACAGATACGCAGTATTTT.

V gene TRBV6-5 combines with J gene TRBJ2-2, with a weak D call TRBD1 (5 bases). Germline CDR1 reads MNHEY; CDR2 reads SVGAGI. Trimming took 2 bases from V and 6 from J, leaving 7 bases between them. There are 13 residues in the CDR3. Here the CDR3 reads CASSYRGSGELFF. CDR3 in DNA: TGTGCCAGCAGTTACAGGGGATCCGGGGAGCTGTTTTTT.

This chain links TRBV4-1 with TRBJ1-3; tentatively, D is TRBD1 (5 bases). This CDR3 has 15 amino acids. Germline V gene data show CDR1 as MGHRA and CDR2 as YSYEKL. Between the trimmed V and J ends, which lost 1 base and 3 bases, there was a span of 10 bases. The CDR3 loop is CASSQVVGHGNTIYF. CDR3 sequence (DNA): TGCGCCAGCAGCCAAGTAGTGGGGCATGGAAACACCATATATTTT.

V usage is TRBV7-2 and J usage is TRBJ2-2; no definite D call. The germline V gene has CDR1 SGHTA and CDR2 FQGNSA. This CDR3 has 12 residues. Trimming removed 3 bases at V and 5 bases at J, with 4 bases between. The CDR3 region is CASSFGTGELFF. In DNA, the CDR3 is TGTGCCAGCAGCTTCGGGACCGGGGAGCTGTTTTTT.

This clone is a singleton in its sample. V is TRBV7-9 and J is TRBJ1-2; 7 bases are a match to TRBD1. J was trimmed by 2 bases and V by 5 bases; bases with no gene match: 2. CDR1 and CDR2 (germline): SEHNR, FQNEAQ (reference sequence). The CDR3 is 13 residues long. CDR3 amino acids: CASSPGQNYGYTF. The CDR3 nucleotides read TGTGCCAGCAGCCCGGGACAGAACTATGGCTACACCTTC. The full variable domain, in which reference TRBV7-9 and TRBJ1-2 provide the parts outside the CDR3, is DTGVSQNPRHKITKRGQNVTFRCDPISEHNRLYWYRQTLGQGPEFLTYFQNEAQLEKSRLLSDRFSAERPKGSFSTLEIQRTEQGDSAMYLCASSPGQNYGYTFGSGTRLTVV.

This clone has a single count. In DNA, the CDR3 is TGTGCCAGCAGTGAAGTCGGTCGTGATCCCCAGCATTTT. The encoded protein is CASSEVGRDPQHF. The genes are TRBV6-1 and TRBJ1-5; D unclear. Germline loops: CDR1 MNHNS, CDR2 SASEGT. V shed 1 base and J shed 10 bases, with 11 bases lying between them. The CDR3 contains 13 residues.

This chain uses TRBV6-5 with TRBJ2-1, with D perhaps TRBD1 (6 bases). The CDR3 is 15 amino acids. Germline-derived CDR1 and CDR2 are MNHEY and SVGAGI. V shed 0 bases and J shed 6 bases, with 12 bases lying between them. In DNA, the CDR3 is TGTGCCAGCAGTTACTCGAATATAGGGGGCAATGAGCAGTTCTTC. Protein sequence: CASSYSNIGGNEQFF.

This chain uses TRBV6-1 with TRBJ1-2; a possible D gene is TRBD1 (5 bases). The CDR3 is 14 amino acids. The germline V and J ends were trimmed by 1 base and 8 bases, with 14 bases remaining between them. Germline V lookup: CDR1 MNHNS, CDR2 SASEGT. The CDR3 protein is CASSEGWIGGGYTF. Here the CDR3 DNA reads TGTGCCAGCAGTGAAGGTTGGATCGGGGGGGGCTACACCTTC.

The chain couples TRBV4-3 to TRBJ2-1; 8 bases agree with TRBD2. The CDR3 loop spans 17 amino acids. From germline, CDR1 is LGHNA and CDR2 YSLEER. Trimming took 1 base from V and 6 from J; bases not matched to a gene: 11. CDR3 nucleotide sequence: TGCGCCAGCAGCCAAGTACTACTAGCGGTAGGGGCCAATGAGCAGTTCTTC. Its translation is CASSQVLLAVGANEQFF.

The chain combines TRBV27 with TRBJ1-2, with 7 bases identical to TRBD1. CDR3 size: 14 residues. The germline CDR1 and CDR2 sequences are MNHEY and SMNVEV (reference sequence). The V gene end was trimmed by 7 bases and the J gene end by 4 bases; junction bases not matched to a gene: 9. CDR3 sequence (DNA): TGTGCCAGCACCTCAGGGGGAGGCGTCTATGGCTACACCTTC. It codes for CASTSGGGVYGYTF.

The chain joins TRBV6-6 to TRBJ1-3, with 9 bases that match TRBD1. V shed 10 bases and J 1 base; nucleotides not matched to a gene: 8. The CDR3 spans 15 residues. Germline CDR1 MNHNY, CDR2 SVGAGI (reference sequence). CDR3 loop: CATAGQGISGNTIYF. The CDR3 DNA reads TGTGCCACTGCAGGACAGGGGATTTCTGGAAACACCATATATTTT.

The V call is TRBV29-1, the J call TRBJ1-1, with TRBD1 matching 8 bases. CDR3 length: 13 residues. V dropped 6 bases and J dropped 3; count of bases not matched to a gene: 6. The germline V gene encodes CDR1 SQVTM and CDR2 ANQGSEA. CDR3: CSVVLTGDTEAFF. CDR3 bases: TGCAGCGTGGTGTTGACAGGGGACACTGAAGCTTTCTTT.

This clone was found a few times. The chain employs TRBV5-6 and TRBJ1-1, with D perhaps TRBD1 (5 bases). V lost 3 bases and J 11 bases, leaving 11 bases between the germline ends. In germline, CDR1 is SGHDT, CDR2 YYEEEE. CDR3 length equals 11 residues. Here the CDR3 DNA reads TGTGCCAGCAGCTGGGGGGTCGACGCTTTCTTT. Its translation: CASSWGVDAFF. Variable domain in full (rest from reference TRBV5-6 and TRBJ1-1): DAGVTQSPTHLIKTRGQQVTLRCSPKSGHDTVSWYQQALGQGPQFIFQYYEEEERQRGNFPDRFSGHQFPNYSSELNVNALLLGDSALYLCASSWGVDAFFGQGTRLTVV.

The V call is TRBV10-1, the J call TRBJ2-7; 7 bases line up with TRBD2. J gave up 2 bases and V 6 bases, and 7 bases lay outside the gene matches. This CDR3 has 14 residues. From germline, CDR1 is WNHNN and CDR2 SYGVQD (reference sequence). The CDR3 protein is CASSAVLAPYEQYF. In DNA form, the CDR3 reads TGCGCCAGCAGCGCAGTACTAGCGCCCTACGAGCAGTACTTC.

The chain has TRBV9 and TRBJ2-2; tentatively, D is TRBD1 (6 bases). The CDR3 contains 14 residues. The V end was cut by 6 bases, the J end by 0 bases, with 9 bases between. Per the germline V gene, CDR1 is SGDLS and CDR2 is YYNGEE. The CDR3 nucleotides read TGTGCCAGCACCTGGACAGCGAACACCGGGGAGCTGTTTTTT. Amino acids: CASTWTANTGELFF.

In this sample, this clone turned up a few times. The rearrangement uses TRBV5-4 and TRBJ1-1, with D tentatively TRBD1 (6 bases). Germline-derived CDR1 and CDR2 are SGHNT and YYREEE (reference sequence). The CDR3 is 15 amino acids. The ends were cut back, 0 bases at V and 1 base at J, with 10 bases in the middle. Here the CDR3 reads CASSLAGGRNTEAFF. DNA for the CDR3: TGTGCCAGCAGCTTGGCTGGGGGCAGGAACACTGAAGCTTTCTTT. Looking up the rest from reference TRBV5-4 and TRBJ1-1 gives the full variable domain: ETGVTQSPTHLIKTRGQQVTLRCSSQSGHNTVSWYQQALGQGPQFIFQYYREEENGRGNFPPRFSGLQFPNYSSELNVNALELDDSALYLCASSLAGGRNTEAFFGQGTRLTVV.

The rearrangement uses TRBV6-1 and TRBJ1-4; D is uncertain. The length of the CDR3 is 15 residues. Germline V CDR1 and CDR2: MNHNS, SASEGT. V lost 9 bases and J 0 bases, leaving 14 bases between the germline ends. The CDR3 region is CASSFEGATNEKLFF. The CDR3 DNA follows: TGTGCCAGTTCCTTCGAGGGAGCAACTAATGAAAAACTGTTTTTT.

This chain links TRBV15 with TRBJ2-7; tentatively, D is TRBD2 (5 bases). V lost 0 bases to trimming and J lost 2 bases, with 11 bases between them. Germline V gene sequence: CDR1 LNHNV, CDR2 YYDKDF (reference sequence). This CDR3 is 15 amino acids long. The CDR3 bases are TGTGCCACCAGCAGAGATGAGGGAGCGGCCTACGAGCAGTACTTC. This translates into CATSRDEGAAYEQYF.

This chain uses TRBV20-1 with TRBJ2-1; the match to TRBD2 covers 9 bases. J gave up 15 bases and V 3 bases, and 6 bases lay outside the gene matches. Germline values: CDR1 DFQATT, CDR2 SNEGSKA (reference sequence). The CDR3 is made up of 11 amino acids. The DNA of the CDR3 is TGCAGTGCTAGGATAGGGCGGGAGGGGTTCTTC. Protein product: CSARIGREGFF.